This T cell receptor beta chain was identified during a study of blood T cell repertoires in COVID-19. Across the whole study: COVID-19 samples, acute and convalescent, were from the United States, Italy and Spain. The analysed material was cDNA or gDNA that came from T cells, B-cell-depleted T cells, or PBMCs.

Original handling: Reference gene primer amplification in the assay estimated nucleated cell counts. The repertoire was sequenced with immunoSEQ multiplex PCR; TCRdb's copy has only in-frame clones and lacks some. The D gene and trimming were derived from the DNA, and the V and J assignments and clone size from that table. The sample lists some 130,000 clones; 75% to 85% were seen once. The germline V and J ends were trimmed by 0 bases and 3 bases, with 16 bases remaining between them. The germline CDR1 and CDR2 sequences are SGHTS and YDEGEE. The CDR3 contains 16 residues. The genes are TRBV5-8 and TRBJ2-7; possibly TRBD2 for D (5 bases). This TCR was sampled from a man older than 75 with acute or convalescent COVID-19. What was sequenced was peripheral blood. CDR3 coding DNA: TGTGCCAGCAGCTTGGCCATTTACGGGGTTATCTACGAGCAGTACTTC. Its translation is CASSLAIYGVIYEQYF.